This T cell receptor (beta chain) is from a study of cytomegalovirus exposure and HLA in healthy donors. V was trimmed by 2 bases and J by 3 bases, leaving 10 bases between them. CDR1 and CDR2 from the germline V gene are SGHNT and YYREEE (reference sequence). This CDR3 comprises 14 residues. This PCR relied on a set of 60 Vbeta primers and 13 Jbeta primers. Using immunoSEQ multiplex PCR, the repertoire was profiled, and TCRdb retains in-frame clones only, with some absent. The table includes just over 150,000 clones, over 70% detected once. The chain uses TRBV5-4 and TRBJ2-3; possibly TRBD2 for D (5 bases). Material for sequencing was PBMCs. This clonotype was sampled from a woman in her 30s in good health and CMV-seronegative. The CDR3 sequence: CASSFNTRTDTQYF. The DNA for the CDR3 is TGTGCCAGCAGCTTTAATACTAGGACAGATACGCAGTATTTT.